The T cell receptor (beta chain) described here comes from a study of T-cell reconstitution after alpha-beta-depleted transplantation in children. As regards this clonotype: Its cognate antigen is unknown.

Study-wide points: Expanded graft clones, several hundred of them, were reportedly the source of alpha-beta T cells about two months after transplant. T-cell numbers and diversity, one year after transplant, stemmed largely from T cells that were newly produced. TCRbeta diversity was high at day 60 in some patients (a result of surviving recipient T cells and thymic progenitors).

The library targeted TCRbeta and was prepared with unique molecular identifiers. TCRdb re-called the PCR reads through MiXCR, storing one row per CDR3 protein. In the table there are more than 500,000 distinct CDR3 sequences, roughly 11% of which are singletons. In germline, CDR1 is LNHDA, CDR2 SQIVND (reference sequence). The V end was cut by 1 base, the J end by 5 bases, with 17 bases between. The CDR3 is 16 residues long. This clonotype was sampled from a female patient between 2 and 15 years old who had a stem cell transplant for aplastic anemia, so the T cells may come from the graft donor. The chain is built from TRBV19 and TRBJ1-1; D is undetermined. The sequencing here drew on PBMCs, mostly from graft donor cells, taken 180 days after TCRalphabeta/CD19-depleted stem cell transplant. CDR3 sequence: CASSIATPTLATEAFF. CDR3 in DNA: TGTGCCAGTAGTATAGCAACACCGACCCTGGCGACTGAAGCTTTCTTT.